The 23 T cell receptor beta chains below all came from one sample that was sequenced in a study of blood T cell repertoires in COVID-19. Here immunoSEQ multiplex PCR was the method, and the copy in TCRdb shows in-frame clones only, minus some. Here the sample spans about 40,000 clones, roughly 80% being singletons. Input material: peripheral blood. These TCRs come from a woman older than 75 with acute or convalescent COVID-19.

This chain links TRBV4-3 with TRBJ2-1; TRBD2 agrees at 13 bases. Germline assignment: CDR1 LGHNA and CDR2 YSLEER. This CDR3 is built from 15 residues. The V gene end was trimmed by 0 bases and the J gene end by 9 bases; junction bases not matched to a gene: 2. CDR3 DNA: TGCGCCAGCAGCCAAGATACTAGCGGGAGGGCTGAGCAGTTCTTC. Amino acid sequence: CASSQDTSGRAEQFF.

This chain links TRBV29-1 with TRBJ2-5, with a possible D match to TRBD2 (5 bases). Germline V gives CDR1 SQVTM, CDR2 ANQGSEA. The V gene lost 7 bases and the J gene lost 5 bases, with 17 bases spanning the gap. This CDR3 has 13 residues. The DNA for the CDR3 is TGCAGCGCTAAGAGAGGGCAATTTGAGACCCAGTACTTC. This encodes CSAKRGQFETQYF.

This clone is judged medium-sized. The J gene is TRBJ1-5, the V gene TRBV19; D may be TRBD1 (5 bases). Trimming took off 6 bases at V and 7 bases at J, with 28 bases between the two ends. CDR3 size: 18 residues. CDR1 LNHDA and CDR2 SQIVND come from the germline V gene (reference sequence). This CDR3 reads CASSPPVASRALKQPQHF. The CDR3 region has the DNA TGTGCCAGTAGCCCGCCTGTTGCGAGCAGGGCACTCAAACAGCCCCAGCATTTT.

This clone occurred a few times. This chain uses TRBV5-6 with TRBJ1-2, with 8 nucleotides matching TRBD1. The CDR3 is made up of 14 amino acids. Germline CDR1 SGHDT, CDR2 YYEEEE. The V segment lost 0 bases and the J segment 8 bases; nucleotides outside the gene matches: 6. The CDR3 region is CASSLDRGTGGYTF. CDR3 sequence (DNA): TGTGCCAGCAGCTTGGACAGGGGGACGGGAGGCTACACCTTC.

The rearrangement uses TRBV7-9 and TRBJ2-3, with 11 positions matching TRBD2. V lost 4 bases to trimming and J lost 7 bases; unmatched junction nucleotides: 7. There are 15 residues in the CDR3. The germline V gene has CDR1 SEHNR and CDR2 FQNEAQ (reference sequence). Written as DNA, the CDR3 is TGTGCCAGCAGCTCATCGGGGACTAGCGGACATACGCAGTATTTT. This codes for CASSSSGTSGHTQYF.

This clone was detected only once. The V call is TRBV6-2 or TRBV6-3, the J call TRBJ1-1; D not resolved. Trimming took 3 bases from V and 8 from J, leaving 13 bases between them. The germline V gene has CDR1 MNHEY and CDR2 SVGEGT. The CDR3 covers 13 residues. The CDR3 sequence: CASSYGRLEEAFF. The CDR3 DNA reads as TGTGCCAGCAGTTATGGCAGGCTTGAGGAAGCTTTCTTT.

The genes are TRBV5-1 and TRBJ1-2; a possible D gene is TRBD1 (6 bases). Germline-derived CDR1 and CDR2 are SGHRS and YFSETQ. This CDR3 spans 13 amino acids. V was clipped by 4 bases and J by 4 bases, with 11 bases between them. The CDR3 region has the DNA TGCGCCAGCAGCAAGGACAGCAGCTATGGCTACACCTTC. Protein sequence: CASSKDSSYGYTF.

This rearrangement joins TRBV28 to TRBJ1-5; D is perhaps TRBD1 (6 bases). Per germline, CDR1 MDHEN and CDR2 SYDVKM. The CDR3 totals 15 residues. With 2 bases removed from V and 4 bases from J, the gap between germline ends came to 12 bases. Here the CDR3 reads CASSLVQGGNQPQHF. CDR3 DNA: TGTGCCAGCAGTTTAGTACAGGGAGGGAATCAGCCCCAGCATTTT.

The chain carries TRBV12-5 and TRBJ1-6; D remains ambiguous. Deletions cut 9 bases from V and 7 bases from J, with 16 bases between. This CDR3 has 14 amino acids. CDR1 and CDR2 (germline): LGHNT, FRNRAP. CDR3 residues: CASRREAENSPLHF. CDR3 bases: TGTGCTAGCCGTAGGGAAGCGGAAAATTCACCCCTCCACTTT.

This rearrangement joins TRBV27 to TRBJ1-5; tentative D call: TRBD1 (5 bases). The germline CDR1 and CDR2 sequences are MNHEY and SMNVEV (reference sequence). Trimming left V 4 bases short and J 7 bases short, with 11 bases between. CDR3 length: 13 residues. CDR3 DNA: TGTGCCAGCAGTTACGAGGAGGGGCAGCCCCAGCATTTT. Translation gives CASSYEEGQPQHF.

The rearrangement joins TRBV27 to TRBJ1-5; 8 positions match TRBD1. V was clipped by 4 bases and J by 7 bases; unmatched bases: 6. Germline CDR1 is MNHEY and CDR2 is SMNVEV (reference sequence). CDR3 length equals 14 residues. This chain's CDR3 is CASSSGQGKQPQHF. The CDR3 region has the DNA TGTGCCAGCAGTTCTGGACAGGGTAAACAGCCCCAGCATTTT.

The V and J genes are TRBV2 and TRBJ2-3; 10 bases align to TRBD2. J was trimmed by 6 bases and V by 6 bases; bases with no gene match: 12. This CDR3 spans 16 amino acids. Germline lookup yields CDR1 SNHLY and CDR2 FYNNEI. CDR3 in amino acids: CASRTRTSGRGDTQYF. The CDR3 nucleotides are TGTGCCAGCAGAACCAGGACTAGCGGCCGGGGGGATACGCAGTATTTT. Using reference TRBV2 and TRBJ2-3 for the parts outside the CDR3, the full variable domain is EPEVTQTPSHQVTQMGQEVILRCVPISNHLYFYWYRQILGQKVEFLVSFYNNEISEKSEIFDDQFSVERPDGSNFTLKIRSTKLEDSAMYFCASRTRTSGRGDTQYFGPGTRLTVL.

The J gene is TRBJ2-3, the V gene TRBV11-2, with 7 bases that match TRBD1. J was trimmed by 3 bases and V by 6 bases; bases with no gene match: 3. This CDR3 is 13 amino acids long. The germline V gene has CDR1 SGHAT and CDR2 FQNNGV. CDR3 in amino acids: CASRRQGTDTQYF. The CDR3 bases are TGTGCCAGCAGGCGACAGGGAACAGATACGCAGTATTTT.

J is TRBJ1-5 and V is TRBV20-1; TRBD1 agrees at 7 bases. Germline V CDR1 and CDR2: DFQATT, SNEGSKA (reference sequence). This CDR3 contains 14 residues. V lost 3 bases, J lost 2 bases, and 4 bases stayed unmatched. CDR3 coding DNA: TGCAGTGCTAGTAGACAGGGAGGCAATCAGCCCCAGCATTTT. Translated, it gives CSASRQGGNQPQHF.

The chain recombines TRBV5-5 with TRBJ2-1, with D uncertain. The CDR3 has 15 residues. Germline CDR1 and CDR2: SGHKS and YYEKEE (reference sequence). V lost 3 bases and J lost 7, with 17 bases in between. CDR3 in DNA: TGTGCCAGCAGCTCCCCCATGCGAACAGTAAATGAGCAGTTCTTC. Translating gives CASSSPMRTVNEQFF. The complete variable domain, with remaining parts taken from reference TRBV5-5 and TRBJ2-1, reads DAGVTQSPTHLIKTRGQQVTLRCSPISGHKSVSWYQQVLGQGPQFIFQYYEKEERGRGNFPDRFSARQFPNYSSELNVNALLLGDSALYLCASSSPMRTVNEQFFGPGTRLTVL.

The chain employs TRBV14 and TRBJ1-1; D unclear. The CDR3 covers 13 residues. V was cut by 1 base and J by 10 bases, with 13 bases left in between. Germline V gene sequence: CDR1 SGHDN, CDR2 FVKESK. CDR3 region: CASSQVEQKTAFF. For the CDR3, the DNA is TGTGCCAGCAGCCAAGTAGAACAGAAAACAGCTTTCTTT.

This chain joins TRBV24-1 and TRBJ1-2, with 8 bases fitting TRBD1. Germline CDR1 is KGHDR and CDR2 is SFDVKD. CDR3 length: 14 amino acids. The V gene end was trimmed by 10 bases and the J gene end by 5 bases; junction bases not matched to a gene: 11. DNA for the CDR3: TGTGCCACGCGCACACAGGGGGAACAGTATGGCTACACCTTC. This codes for CATRTQGEQYGYTF.

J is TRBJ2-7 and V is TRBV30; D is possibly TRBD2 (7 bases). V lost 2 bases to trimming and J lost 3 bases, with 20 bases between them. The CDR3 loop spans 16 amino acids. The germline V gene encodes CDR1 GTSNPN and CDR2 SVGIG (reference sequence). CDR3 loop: CAWSPFRGAHLYEQYF. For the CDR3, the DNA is TGTGCCTGGAGTCCATTTCGGGGGGCGCACCTCTACGAGCAGTACTTC.

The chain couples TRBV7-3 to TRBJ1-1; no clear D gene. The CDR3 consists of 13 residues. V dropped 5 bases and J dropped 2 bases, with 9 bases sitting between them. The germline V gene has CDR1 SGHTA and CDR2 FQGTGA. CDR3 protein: CASSPGGNTEAFF. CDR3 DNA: TGTGCCAGCAGCCCTGGAGGCAACACTGAAGCTTTCTTT.

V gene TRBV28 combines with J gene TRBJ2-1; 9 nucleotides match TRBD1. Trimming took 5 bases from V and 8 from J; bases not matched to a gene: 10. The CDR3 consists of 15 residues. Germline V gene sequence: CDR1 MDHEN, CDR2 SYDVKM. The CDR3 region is CASSQVGQGFDEQFF. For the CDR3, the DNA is TGTGCCAGCAGTCAAGTAGGACAGGGGTTCGATGAGCAGTTCTTC.

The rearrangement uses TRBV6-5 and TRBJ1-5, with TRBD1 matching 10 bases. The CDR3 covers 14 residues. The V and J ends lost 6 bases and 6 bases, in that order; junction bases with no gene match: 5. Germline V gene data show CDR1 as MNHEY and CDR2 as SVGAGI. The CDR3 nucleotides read TGTGCCAGCAGCGAGGGACAGGGGAGTCAGCCCCAGCATTTT. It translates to CASSEGQGSQPQHF.

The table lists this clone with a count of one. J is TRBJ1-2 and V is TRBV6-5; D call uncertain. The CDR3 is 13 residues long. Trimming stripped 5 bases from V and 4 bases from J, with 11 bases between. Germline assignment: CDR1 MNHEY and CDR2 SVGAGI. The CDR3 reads CASSLGRTYGYTF. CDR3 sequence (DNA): TGTGCCAGCAGTCTAGGGAGAACCTATGGCTACACCTTC.

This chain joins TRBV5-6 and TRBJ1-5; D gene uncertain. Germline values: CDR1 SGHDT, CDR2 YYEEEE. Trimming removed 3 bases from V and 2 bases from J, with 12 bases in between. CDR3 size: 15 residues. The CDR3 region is CASSSWPGGNQPQHF. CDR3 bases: TGTGCCAGCAGCTCGTGGCCCGGGGGCAATCAGCCCCAGCATTTT.